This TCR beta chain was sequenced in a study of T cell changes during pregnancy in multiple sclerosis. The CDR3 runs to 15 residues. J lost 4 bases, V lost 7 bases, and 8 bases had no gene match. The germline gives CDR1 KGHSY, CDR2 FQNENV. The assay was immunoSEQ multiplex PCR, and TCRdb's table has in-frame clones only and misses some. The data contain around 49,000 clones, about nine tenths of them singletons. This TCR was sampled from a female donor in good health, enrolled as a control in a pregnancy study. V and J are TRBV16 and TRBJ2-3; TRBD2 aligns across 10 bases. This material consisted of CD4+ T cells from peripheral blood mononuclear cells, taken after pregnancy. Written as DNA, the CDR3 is TGTGCCAGCATGCTACAGCGGGGGGGCCCAGATACGCAGTATTTT. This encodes CASMLQRGGPDTQYF.